This T cell receptor beta chain emerged from a study of blood T cells in healthy people across ages. Peripheral blood was drawn, ten milliliters per donor. A second PCR, run for about 6 to 11 cycles, used a sample-barcoded 5' primer plus a J-beta primer mix. A single record per CDR3 protein comes from TCRdb applying MiXCR to the 5' RACE reads. The sample contains about a million distinct CDR3 sequences, approximately 50% of which appear only once. On this clonotype itself: Its target is unknown. Possible read error: a much larger clone is one base away.

CDR3 size: 14 residues. The V gene's germline CDR1 is SGHTA and CDR2 FQGNSA. Whole-study results and caveats: Higher diversity, along with more naive CD4+ cells, distinguished long-lived donors from aged donors.

The sample taken for sequencing was blood. The chain employs TRBV7-2 and TRBJ2-5; either TRBD1 or TRBD2 may supply D (5 bases each). This clonotype originated in a woman in her sixties in good health. The CDR3 protein is CASILAGAQETQYF. The CDR3, as DNA: TGTGCCAGCATCTTAGCCGGGGCCCAAGAGACCCAGTACTTC.